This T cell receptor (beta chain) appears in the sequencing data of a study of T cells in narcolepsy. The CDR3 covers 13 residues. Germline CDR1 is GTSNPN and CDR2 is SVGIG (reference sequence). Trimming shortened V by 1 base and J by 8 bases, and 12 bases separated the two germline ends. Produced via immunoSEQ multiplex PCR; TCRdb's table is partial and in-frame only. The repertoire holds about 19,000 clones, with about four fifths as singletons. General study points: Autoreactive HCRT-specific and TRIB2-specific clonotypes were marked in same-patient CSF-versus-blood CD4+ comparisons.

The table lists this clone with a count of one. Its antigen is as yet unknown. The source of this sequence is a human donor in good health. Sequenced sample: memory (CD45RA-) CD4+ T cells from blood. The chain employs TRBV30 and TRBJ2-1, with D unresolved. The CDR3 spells CAWSGPGRDEQFF. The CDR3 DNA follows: TGTGCCTGGAGTGGGCCCGGGCGAGATGAGCAGTTCTTC.